The entry that follows covers one TCR beta chain sequence. The data were produced by immunoSEQ multiplex PCR, yet TCRdb's version contains in-frame clones alone and is incomplete. The sample consists of around 140,000 clones, roughly 93% of them appearing once. CDR1 is MNHEY and CDR2 is SMNVEV in the germline V gene (reference sequence). The CDR3 extends over 15 amino acids. V gave up 2 bases and J gave up 7 bases; unmatched junction bases: 3. These data originate in a study of T cell responses to AZD1222 COVID-19 vaccine. Material: peripheral blood, obtained on day 0 of AZD1222 vaccination. The chain links TRBV27 to TRBJ1-6, with 9 bases that match TRBD1. The TCR comes from an adult in good health. CDR3: CASSLGTGNNSPLHF. Here the CDR3 DNA reads TGTGCCAGCAGTTTAGGGACAGGGAACAATTCACCCCTCCACTTT.